These 22 T cell receptor beta chains were all obtained from the same sample, sequenced in a study of graft-versus-host responses after intestinal transplantation. Sequencing was performed with immunoSEQ multiplex PCR; in TCRdb, only in-frame clones are kept and a portion is missing. Among over 65,000 clones, 75% to 95% were seen once, and the ten largest hold 7.6%. No antigen is known for these receptors. The source was unstimulated CD8+ T cells sorted from spleen or lymph node cells, collected before transplant. All receptors come from a human donor who was the organ donor for an intestinal transplant.

The rearrangement links TRBV23-1 to TRBJ2-5; 8 nucleotides agree with TRBD1. TRBV23-1 qualifies as an ORF whose function is uncertain. CDR3 length: 16 residues. The junction had 13 bases not matched to a gene; V was cut back by 1 base and J by 9 bases. The CDR3 reads CASSQCVGQGGVAQYF. CDR3 sequence (DNA): TGCGCCAGCAGTCAATGCGTTGGACAGGGAGGTGTGGCCCAGTACTTC.

V is TRBV2 and J is TRBJ2-5; D is possibly TRBD1 (6 bases). Per germline, CDR1 SNHLY and CDR2 FYNNEI. The germline V and J ends were trimmed by 7 bases and 4 bases, with 22 bases remaining between them. This CDR3 region has 16 residues. The DNA for the CDR3 is TGTGCCAGCACTAGATTTGGACAGATCACTGGAGAGACCCAGTACTTC. Translating gives CASTRFGQITGETQYF.

The V and J genes are TRBV11-3 and TRBJ2-1; 11 bases fit TRBD2. Germline V CDR1 and CDR2: SGHNT, YENEEA. The V segment lost 5 bases and the J segment 4 bases; nucleotides outside the gene matches: 4. There are 15 residues in the CDR3. Here the CDR3 reads CASSPGTSGYNEQFF. CDR3 DNA sequence: TGTGCCAGCAGCCCCGGGACTAGCGGTTACAATGAGCAGTTCTTC. Full variable domain (rest looked up from reference TRBV11-3 and TRBJ2-1): EAGVVQSPRYKIIEKKQPVAFWCNPISGHNTLYWYLQNLGQGPELLIRYENEEAVDDSQLPKDRFSAERLKGVDSTLKIQPAELGDSAVYLCASSPGTSGYNEQFFGPGTRLTVL.

The chain recombines TRBV7-9 with TRBJ2-7, with 8 bases fitting TRBD2. This CDR3 contains 15 residues. Losses at the gene ends were 1 base for V and 7 bases for J; bases not matched to a gene: 9. CDR1 is SEHNR and CDR2 is FQNEAQ in the germline V gene (reference sequence). As DNA, the CDR3 is TGTGCCAGCAGCTTAGTTACGGGAGGGCCAGGGGAGCAGTACTTC. The encoded protein is CASSLVTGGPGEQYF. The complete variable domain, with remaining parts taken from reference TRBV7-9 and TRBJ2-7, reads DTGVSQNPRHKITKRGQNVTFRCDPISEHNRLYWYRQTLGQGPEFLTYFQNEAQLEKSRLLSDRFSAERPKGSFSTLEIQRTEQGDSAMYLCASSLVTGGPGEQYFGPGTRLTVT.

The gene calls are TRBV7-8 and TRBJ2-2, with TRBD2 matching over 10 bases. Germline V lookup: CDR1 SGHVS, CDR2 FQNEAQ. CDR3 length: 17 residues. V lost 5 bases to trimming and J lost 4 bases; unmatched junction nucleotides: 10. This CDR3 is CASSPTGTSAVTGELFF. DNA for the CDR3: TGTGCCAGCAGCCCAACCGGGACTAGCGCTGTCACCGGGGAGCTGTTTTTT.

CDR3 in DNA: TGTGCCAGCAGCGTAGACAGGTCGCAAGAGACCCAGTACTTC. Translation: CASSVDRSQETQYF. The chain carries TRBV6-5 and TRBJ2-5; possibly TRBD1 for D (6 bases). V was cut by 6 bases and J by 2 bases, with 13 bases left in between. The germline V gene has CDR1 MNHEY and CDR2 SVGAGI. This CDR3 contains 14 residues.

Points on this clone: Other DNA variants within this sample encode the same CDR3. The chain employs TRBV5-1 and TRBJ2-1; a weak D match, TRBD2 (6 bases). Trimming removed 3 bases at V and 0 bases at J, with 10 bases between. Germline CDR1 and CDR2: SGHRS and YFSETQ. The length of the CDR3 is 15 residues. CDR3 coding DNA: TGCGCCAGCAGCTGGGGGGACTCCTCCTACAATGAGCAGTTCTTC. This translates into CASSWGDSSYNEQFF.

This sequence joins TRBV27 and TRBJ2-7; 8 positions match TRBD2. Germline CDR1 and CDR2: MNHEY and SMNVEV (reference sequence). Trimming took 2 bases from V and 3 from J; bases not matched to a gene: 6. The length of the CDR3 is 15 residues. Here the CDR3 reads CASSLGAGDNYEQYF. The CDR3, as DNA: TGTGCCAGCAGTTTAGGAGCGGGAGACAACTACGAGCAGTACTTC.

The CDR3 nucleotides read TGTGCCAGCAGCGTAGCTCAAGGACTTGATGGGTACAATGAGCAGTTCTTC. Translating it yields CASSVAQGLDGYNEQFF. The V gene is TRBV9, the J gene TRBJ2-1, with a weak D call TRBD2 (5 bases). CDR3 size: 17 residues. CDR1 is SGDLS and CDR2 is YYNGEE in the germline V gene. The V end was cut by 0 bases, the J end by 4 bases, with 17 bases between. Complete variable domain (other parts from reference TRBV9 and TRBJ2-1): DSGVTQTPKHLITATGQRVTLRCSPRSGDLSVYWYQQSLDQGLQFLIQYYNGEERAKGNILERFSAQQFPDLHSELNLSSLELGDSALYFCASSVAQGLDGYNEQFFGPGTRLTVL.

This clone was seen just once. The chain is built from TRBV2 and TRBJ2-7; 8 nucleotides agree with TRBD2. CDR3 length: 15 amino acids. Germline trimming cut 7 bases from V and 5 bases from J; bases unmatched to any gene: 13. CDR1 and CDR2 (germline): SNHLY, FYNNEI. CDR3 coding DNA: TGTGCCAGCATAGAGACCGGGACTAGATTCAACGAGCAGTACTTC. Amino acid sequence: CASIETGTRFNEQYF.

CDR3 protein: CASSLRGGWEQYF. The CDR3 DNA sequence: TGTGCCAGCAGCTTGCGGGGAGGGTGGGAGCAGTACTTC. The chain recombines TRBV7-6 with TRBJ2-7; 7 bases are shared with TRBD2. Unmatched junction bases numbered 6, after V lost 3 bases and J lost 7 bases. This CDR3 has 13 residues. CDR1 is SGHVS, CDR2 FNYEAQ, per germline.

This chain joins TRBV7-3 and TRBJ2-3, with TRBD1 matching over 10 bases. Germline CDR1 and CDR2: SGHTA and FQGTGA. The V and J ends lost 5 bases and 6 bases, in that order; junction bases with no gene match: 8. There are 15 residues in the CDR3. CDR3 region: CASSPTGGSQDTQYF. The DNA of the CDR3 is TGTGCCAGCAGCCCGACAGGGGGCTCTCAGGATACGCAGTATTTT. Variable domain in full (rest from reference TRBV7-3 and TRBJ2-3): GAGVSQTPSNKVTEKGKYVELRCDPISGHTALYWYRQSLGQGPEFLIYFQGTGAADDSGLPNDRFFAVRPEGSVSTLKIQRTERGDSAVYLCASSPTGGSQDTQYFGPGTRLTVL.

The chain combines TRBV6-1 with TRBJ2-2, with 12 positions matching TRBD2. The CDR3 runs to 15 residues. V lost 4 bases, J lost 3 bases, and 0 bases stayed unmatched. From germline, CDR1 is MNHNS and CDR2 SASEGT. This CDR3 is CASSGTSGDTGELFF. For the CDR3, the DNA is TGTGCCAGCAGTGGGACTAGCGGGGACACCGGGGAGCTGTTTTTT.

The chain employs TRBV9 and TRBJ1-3; TRBD1 might be the D (5 bases). Germline V lookup: CDR1 SGDLS, CDR2 YYNGEE. V was shortened by 4 bases and J by 3 bases, with 14 bases between the two germline ends. CDR3 size: 15 residues. The DNA for the CDR3 is TGTGCCAGCAGCACTACTCAGGGCCTTGGAAACACCATATATTTT. It translates to CASSTTQGLGNTIYF.

The J gene is TRBJ1-6, the V gene TRBV7-2, with D possibly TRBD1 on 6 matching bases. The CDR3 is made up of 17 amino acids. Germline V gene data show CDR1 as SGHTA and CDR2 as FQGNSA. Trimming pared 1 base from V and 4 bases from J, leaving 14 bases between. The CDR3 protein is CASSLDPRTVYNSPLHF. In nucleotides, the CDR3 is TGTGCCAGCAGCTTAGATCCTCGGACAGTTTATAATTCACCCCTCCACTTT.

In its sample, this clone was seen a few times. The chain employs TRBV5-1 and TRBJ1-1; a possible D gene is TRBD1 (5 bases). The V end lost 2 bases, the J end lost 1 base, and 9 bases lay between the germline ends. Germline CDR1 is SGHRS and CDR2 is YFSETQ. The CDR3 has 14 amino acids. The CDR3 sequence: CASSFRVRNTEAFF. The CDR3 DNA is TGCGCCAGCAGCTTCAGGGTCCGGAACACTGAAGCTTTCTTT.

This chain joins TRBV9 and TRBJ1-3, with D maybe TRBD1 (5 bases). Trimming removed 4 bases from V and 2 bases from J, with 19 bases in between. Germline V gene sequence: CDR1 SGDLS, CDR2 YYNGEE. This CDR3 contains 17 residues. CDR3 residues: CASSPHTTPGAGNTIYF. CDR3 sequence (DNA): TGTGCCAGCAGCCCACACACCACGCCGGGGGCTGGAAACACCATATATTTT.

The chain joins TRBV21-1 to TRBJ2-1; TRBD2, the table's D call, was not compared with the DNA. TRBV21-1 is shown as a pseudogene. This CDR3 contains 15 residues. The CDR3 reads CASSTGYLAGVFQFF. The CDR3 DNA follows: TGTGCCAGCAGCACAGGTTATCTAGCGGGAGTTTTTCAGTTCTTC.

J is TRBJ1-2 and V is TRBV19; possibly TRBD1 for D (6 bases). Trimming took off 5 bases at V and 4 bases at J, with 14 bases between the two ends. CDR1 LNHDA and CDR2 SQIVND come from the germline V gene (reference sequence). This CDR3 has 14 amino acids. The DNA for the CDR3 is TGTGCCAGTAGTGTCATGACAGGAGGCTATGGCTACACCTTC. Protein: CASSVMTGGYGYTF.

This chain uses TRBV7-6 with TRBJ2-3; the match to TRBD2 covers 11 bases. The CDR3 runs to 15 residues. The V segment lost 4 bases and the J segment 1 base; nucleotides outside the gene matches: 1. Germline values: CDR1 SGHVS, CDR2 FNYEAQ. The CDR3 reads CASSSTSGGTDTQYF. For the CDR3, the DNA is TGTGCCAGCAGCTCGACTAGCGGGGGCACAGATACGCAGTATTTT.

The gene calls are TRBV6-5 and TRBJ1-2; 7 bases line up with TRBD1. Germline V gives CDR1 MNHEY, CDR2 SVGAGI. The CDR3 has 13 residues. Trimming at V came to 5 bases and at J to 6 bases, leaving 6 bases not matched to a gene. The CDR3 DNA is TGTGCCAGCAGTGCAACAGGGGCAGATGGCTACACCTTC. Its translation: CASSATGADGYTF.

The V gene is TRBV5-4, the J gene TRBJ2-3; no reliable D call. The germline V and J ends were trimmed by 1 base and 4 bases, with 7 bases remaining between them. Germline CDR1 SGHNT, CDR2 YYREEE (reference sequence). The CDR3 length is 13 residues. The DNA for the CDR3 is TGTGCCAGCAGCTTGTTTTTCTCAGATACGCAGTATTTT. Translated, it gives CASSLFFSDTQYF.